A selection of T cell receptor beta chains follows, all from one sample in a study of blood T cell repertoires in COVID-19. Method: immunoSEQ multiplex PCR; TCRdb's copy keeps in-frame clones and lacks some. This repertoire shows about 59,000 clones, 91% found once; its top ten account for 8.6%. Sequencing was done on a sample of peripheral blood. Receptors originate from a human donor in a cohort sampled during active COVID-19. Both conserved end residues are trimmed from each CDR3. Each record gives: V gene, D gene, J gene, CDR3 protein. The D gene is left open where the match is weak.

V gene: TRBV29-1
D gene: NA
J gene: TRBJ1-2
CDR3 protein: SVTSGADGYT

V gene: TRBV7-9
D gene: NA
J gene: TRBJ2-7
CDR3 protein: ASSLDLRGSLYEQY

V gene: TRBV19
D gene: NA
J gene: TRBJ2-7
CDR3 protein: ASSPGQNRYEQY

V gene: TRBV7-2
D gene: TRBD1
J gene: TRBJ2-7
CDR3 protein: ASSLASQGAAYEQY

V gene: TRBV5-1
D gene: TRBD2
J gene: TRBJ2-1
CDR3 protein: ASSLELADYNEQF

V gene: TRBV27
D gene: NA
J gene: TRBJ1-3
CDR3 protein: ASSLFGRESSGNTIY

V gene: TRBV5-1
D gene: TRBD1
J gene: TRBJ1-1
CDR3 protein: ASSLATGGLGTEAF

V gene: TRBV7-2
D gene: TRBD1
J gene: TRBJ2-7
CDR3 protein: ASSYRGGYEQY

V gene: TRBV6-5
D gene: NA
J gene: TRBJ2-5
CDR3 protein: ASSYSGVETQY

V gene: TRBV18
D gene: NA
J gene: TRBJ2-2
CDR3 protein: ASSPRMDTNTGELF

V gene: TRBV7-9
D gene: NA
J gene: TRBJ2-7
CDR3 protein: ASSGWTSSSYEQY